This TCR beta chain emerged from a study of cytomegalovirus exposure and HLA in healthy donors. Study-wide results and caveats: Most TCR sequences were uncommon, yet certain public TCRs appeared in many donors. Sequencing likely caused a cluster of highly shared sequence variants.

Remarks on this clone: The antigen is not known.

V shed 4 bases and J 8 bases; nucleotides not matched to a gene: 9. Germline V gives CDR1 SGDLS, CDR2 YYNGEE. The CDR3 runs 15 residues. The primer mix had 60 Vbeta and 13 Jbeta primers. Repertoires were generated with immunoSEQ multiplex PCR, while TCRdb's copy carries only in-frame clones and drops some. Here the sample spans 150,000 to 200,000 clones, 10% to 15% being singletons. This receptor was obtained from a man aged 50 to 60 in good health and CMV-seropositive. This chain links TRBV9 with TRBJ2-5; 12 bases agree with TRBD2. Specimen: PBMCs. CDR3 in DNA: TGTGCCAGCAGCCCGGAAGGACTAGCGGGAAAAACCCAGTACTTC. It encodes CASSPEGLAGKTQYF.